This T cell receptor beta chain was captured by sequencing in a study of blood T cell repertoires in COVID-19. V lost 7 bases and J lost 2; bases outside the gene matches: 7. This CDR3 contains 14 residues. Germline V gene data show CDR1 as LNHDA and CDR2 as SQIVND (reference sequence). Generated by immunoSEQ multiplex PCR, the TCRdb table keeps only in-frame clones and is missing some. Counted here are tens of thousands of clones, approximately 88% occurring once; the ten biggest clones make up 6% to 7.5%. The source is a woman of 80 years or more with acute or convalescent COVID-19. The sequenced sample consisted of peripheral blood. The gene calls are TRBV19 and TRBJ1-1; 7 nucleotides line up with TRBD1. The DNA of the CDR3 is TGTGCCAGTACCCCTCAGGGGGACAACACTGAAGCTTTCTTT. Translated: CASTPQGDNTEAFF.